Listed below are T cell receptor beta chains from one sample, sequenced in a study of blood T cell repertoires in COVID-19. Repertoires were generated with immunoSEQ multiplex PCR, while TCRdb's copy carries only in-frame clones and drops some. The data contain roughly 150,000 clones, about 86% of them singletons. Sample: peripheral blood. These receptors were taken from a woman in her 70s who had recovered from COVID-19. The CDR3 runs from the conserved cysteine through the conserved F or W. A D gene is named only where the DNA matches it firmly. Some rows have no size entry. The others give once, few or many, or a class for an expanded clone.

clone size: .; V gene: TRBV10-3; J gene: TRBJ1-4; D gene: TRBD1; CDR3 DNA: TGTGCCATCAGTGAGTCTTCCCTCGTATCCGGGACAGAAAATGAAAAACTGTTTTTT; CDR3 protein: CAISESSLVSGTENEKLFF
clone size: .; V gene: TRBV29-1; J gene: TRBJ1-2; D gene: .; CDR3 DNA: TGCAGCGCCGGGGACATCAGCTACACCTTC; CDR3 protein: CSAGDISYTF
clone size: .; V gene: TRBV29-1; J gene: TRBJ2-1; D gene: TRBD2; CDR3 DNA: TGCAGCGTTGAGGGGGTACTAGCGGCCTCCTACAATGAGCAGTTCTTC; CDR3 protein: CSVEGVLAASYNEQFF
clone size: .; V gene: TRBV7-3; J gene: TRBJ2-7; D gene: TRBD2; CDR3 DNA: TGTGCCAGCAGCTCAAGCGGGAGTAGTCGTTACGAGCAGTACTTC; CDR3 protein: CASSSSGSSRYEQYF
clone size: .; V gene: TRBV11-2; J gene: TRBJ2-1; D gene: TRBD2; CDR3 DNA: TGTGCCAGCAGCTTAATTAGCGGGAGCTCCTACAATGAGCAGTTCTTC; CDR3 protein: CASSLISGSSYNEQFF
clone size: .; V gene: TRBV14; J gene: TRBJ2-7; D gene: TRBD2; CDR3 DNA: TGTGCCAGCTCCCGACTAGCGGGGCTAAGCTCCTACGAGCAGTACTTC; CDR3 protein: CASSRLAGLSSYEQYF
clone size: few; V gene: TRBV28; J gene: TRBJ1-5; D gene: TRBD1; CDR3 DNA: TGTGCCAGCCTGACAGGGTCGAAGCAGCCCCAGCATTTT; CDR3 protein: CASLTGSKQPQHF
clone size: .; V gene: TRBV10-3; J gene: TRBJ1-1; D gene: TRBD1; CDR3 DNA: TGTGCCATCAGCCCGAGGAGGGGACAGGGGGACACTGAAGCTTTCTTT; CDR3 protein: CAISPRRGQGDTEAFF
clone size: few; V gene: TRBV7-3; J gene: TRBJ1-2; D gene: .; CDR3 DNA: TGTGCCAGCAGCCCGGATCCGACGGGGGGAGGAGGCTACACCTTC; CDR3 protein: CASSPDPTGGGGYTF
clone size: few; V gene: TRBV5-8; J gene: TRBJ1-5; D gene: .; CDR3 DNA: TGTGCCAGCAGCGCGGGCCCGAGGCCCCAGCATTTT; CDR3 protein: CASSAGPRPQHF